This T cell receptor beta chain derives from a study of T cells expressing NK-cell markers. Study-level background: Sequencing of TCR beta repertoires drew on sorted CD3+CD56+NKG2C+, CD3+CD56+NKG2C- and CD3+CD56-NKG2C+ T cells. General observations from the study: In over 5 donors, dominant CD3+CD56+NKG2C+ clonotypes ranked among the top 10 CD8+ clonotypes.

Regarding this clonotype: The antigen is undetermined.

Germline V lookup: CDR1 MNHEY, CDR2 SVGAGI. The CDR3 contains 15 residues. TCR beta cDNA was generated via 5'RACE template switching incorporating UMIs. TCRdb reprocessed the 5' RACE reads and reports one entry per CDR3 protein, with no DNA. The listing records a few hundred thousand distinct CDR3 sequences. The rearrangement links TRBV6-5 to TRBJ2-1; no DNA is available, so the TRBD2 call from TCRdb remains unchecked. Sequenced: blood T cells: a sorted CD56 or NKG2C T cell subset, CD4+ or CD8+ T cells, or bulk PBMC T cells (not recorded which). The sequence was obtained from a woman between 50 and 59 years old in good health. The CDR3 is CASLSKGLPNNEQFF.